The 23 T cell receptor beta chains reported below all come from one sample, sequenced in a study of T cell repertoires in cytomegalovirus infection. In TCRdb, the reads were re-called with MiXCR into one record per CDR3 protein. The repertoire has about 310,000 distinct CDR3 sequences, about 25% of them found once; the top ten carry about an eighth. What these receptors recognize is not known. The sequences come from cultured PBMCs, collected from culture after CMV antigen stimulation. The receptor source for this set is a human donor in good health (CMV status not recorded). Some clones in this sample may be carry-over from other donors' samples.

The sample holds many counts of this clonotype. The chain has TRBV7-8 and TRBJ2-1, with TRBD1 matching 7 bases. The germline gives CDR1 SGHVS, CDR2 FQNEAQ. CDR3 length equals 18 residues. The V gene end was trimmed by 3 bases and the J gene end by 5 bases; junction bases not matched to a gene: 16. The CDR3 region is CASSFARAWDSPDNEQFF. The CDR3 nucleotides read TGTGCCAGCAGCTTTGCCCGTGCGTGGGACAGCCCCGACAATGAGCAGTTCTTC.

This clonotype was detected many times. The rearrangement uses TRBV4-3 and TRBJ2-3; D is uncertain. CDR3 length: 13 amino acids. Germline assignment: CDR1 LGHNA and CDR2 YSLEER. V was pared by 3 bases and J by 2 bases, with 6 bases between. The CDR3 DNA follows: TGCGCCAGCAGCCAGCGACACACAGATACGCAGTATTTT. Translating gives CASSQRHTDTQYF.

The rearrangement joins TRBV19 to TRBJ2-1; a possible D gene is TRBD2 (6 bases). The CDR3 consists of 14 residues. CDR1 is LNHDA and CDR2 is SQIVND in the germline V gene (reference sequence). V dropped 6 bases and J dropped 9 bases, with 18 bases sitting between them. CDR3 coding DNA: TGTGCCAGTAGGATCAGGGCCGGGGGAGTTGAGCAGTTCTTC. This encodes CASRIRAGGVEQFF.

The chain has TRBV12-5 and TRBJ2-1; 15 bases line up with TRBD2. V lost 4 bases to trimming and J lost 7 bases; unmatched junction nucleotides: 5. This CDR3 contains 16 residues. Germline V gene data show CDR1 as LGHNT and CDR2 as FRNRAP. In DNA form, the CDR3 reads TGTGCTAGTGGTTCTGGACTAGCGGGAGGGCCGAATGAGCAGTTCTTC. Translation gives CASGSGLAGGPNEQFF.

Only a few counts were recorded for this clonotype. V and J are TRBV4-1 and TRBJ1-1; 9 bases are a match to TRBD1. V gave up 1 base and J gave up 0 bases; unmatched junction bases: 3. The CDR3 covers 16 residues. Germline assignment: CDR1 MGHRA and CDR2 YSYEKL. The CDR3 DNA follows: TGCGCCAGCAGCCAAGGACAGGGGGGAATGAACACTGAAGCTTTCTTT. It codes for CASSQGQGGMNTEAFF.

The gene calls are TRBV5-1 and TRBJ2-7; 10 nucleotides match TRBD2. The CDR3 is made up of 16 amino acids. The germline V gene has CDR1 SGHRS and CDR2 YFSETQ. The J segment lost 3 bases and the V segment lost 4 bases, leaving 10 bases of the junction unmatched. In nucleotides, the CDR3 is TGCGCCAGCAGCCCCTCGGGACTAGCGAGGAACTACGAGCAGTACTTC. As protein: CASSPSGLARNYEQYF.

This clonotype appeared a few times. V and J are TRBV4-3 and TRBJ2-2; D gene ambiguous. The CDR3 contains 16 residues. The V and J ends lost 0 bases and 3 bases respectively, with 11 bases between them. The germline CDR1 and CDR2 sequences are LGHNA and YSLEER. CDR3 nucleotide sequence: TGCGCCAGCAGCCAAGATCGTAGGACCGACACCGGGGAGCTGTTTTTT. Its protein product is CASSQDRRTDTGELFF.

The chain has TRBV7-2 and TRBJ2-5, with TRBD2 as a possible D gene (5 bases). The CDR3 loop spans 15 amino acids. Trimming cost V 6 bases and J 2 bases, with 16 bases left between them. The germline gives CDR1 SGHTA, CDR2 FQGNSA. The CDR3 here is CASSLSRQRQETQYF. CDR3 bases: TGTGCCAGCAGTTTAAGCAGGCAGCGGCAAGAGACCCAGTACTTC.

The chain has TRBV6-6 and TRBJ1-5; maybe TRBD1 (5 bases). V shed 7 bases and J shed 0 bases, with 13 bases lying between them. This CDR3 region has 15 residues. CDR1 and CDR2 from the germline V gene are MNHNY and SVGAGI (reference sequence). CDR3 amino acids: CASMRGLYSNQPQHF. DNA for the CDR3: TGTGCCAGCATGAGGGGCCTCTATAGCAATCAGCCCCAGCATTTT.

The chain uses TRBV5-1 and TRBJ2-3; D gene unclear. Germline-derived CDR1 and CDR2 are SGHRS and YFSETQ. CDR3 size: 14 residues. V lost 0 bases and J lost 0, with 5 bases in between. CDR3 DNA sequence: TGCGCCAGCAGCTTGGCCCCGAGCACAGATACGCAGTATTTT. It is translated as CASSLAPSTDTQYF.

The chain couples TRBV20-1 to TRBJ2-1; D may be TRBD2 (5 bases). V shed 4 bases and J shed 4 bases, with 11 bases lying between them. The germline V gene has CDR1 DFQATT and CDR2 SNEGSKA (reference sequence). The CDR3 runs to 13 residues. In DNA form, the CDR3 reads TGCAGTGCTATGACGGGAATGTACAATGAGCAGTTCTTC. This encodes CSAMTGMYNEQFF.

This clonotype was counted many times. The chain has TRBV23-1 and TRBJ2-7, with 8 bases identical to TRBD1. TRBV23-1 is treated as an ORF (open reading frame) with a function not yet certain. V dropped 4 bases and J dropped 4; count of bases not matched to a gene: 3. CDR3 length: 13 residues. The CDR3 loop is CASSRTGSYEQYV. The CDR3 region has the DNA TGCGCCAGCAGTCGGACAGGGTCTTACGAGCAGTACGTC.

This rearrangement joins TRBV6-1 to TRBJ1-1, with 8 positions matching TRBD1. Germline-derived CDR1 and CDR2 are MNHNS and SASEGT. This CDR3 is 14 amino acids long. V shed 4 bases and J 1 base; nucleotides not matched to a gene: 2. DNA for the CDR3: TGTGCCAGCAGTGCCGGACAGGGGAACACTGAAGCTTTCTTT. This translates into CASSAGQGNTEAFF.

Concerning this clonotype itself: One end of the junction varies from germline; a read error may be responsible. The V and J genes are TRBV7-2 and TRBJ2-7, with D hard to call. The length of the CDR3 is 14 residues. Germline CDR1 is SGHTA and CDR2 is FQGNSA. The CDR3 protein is CASSVLGSSHEQYF. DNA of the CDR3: TGTGCCAGCAGTGTTCTCGGCAGCTCCCACGAGCAGTACTTC. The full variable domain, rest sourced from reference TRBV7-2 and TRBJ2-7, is GAGVSQSPSNKVTEKGKDVELRCDPISGHTALYWYRQSLGQGLEFLIYFQGNSAPDKSGLPSDRFSAERTGGSVSTLTIQRTQQEDSAVYLCASSVLGSSHEQYFGPGTRLTVT.

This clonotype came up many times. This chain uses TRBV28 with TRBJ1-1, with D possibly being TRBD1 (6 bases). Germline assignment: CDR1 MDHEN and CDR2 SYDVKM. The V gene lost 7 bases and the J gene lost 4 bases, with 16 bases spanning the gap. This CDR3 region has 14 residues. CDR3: CASTGAIMTTEAFF. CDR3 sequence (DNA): TGTGCCAGCACAGGGGCCATCATGACCACTGAAGCTTTCTTT.

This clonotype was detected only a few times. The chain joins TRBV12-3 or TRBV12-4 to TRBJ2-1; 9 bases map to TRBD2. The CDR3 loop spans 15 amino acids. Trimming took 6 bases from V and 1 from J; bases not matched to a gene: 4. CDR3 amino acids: CASRGTSPSYNEQFF. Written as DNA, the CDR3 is TGTGCCAGCAGGGGGACTAGCCCTTCCTACAATGAGCAGTTCTTC.

CDR3 coding DNA: TGTGCCAGCAGTTACCGGACTAGCGGACTCTCAGATACGCAGTATTTT. It is translated as CASSYRTSGLSDTQYF. This chain links TRBV6-8 with TRBJ2-3, with 10 bases matching TRBD2. Trimming took 2 bases from V and 4 from J; bases not matched to a gene: 6. CDR1 and CDR2 from the germline V gene are MNHGY and SAAAGT. CDR3 length equals 16 residues.

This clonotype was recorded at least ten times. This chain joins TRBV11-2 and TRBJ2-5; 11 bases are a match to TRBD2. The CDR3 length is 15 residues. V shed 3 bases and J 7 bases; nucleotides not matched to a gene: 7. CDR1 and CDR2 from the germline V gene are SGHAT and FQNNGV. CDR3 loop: CASSFLTSGKVTQYF. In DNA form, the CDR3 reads TGTGCCAGCAGCTTCCTGACTAGCGGGAAGGTGACCCAGTACTTC. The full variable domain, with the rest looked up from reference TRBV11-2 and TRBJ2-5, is EAGVAQSPRYKIIEKRQSVAFWCNPISGHATLYWYQQILGQGPKLLIQFQNNGVVDDSQLPKDRFSAERLKGVDSTLKIQPAKLEDSAVYLCASSFLTSGKVTQYFGPGTRLLVL.

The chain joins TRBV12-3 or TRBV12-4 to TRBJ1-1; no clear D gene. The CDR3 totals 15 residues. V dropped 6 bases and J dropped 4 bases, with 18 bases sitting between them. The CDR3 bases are TGTGCCAGCAGCCCTCTCCCGGGTTTCGGCACTGAAGCTTTCTTT. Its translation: CASSPLPGFGTEAFF.

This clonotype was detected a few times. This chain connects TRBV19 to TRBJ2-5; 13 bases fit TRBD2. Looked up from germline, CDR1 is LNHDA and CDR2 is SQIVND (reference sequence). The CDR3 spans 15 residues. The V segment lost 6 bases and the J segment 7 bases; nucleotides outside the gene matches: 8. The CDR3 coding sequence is TGTGCCAGTAGCGGACTAGCGGGAGACCTTACGACCCAGTACTTC. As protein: CASSGLAGDLTTQYF. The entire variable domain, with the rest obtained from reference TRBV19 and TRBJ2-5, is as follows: DGGITQSPKYLFRKEGQNVTLSCEQNLNHDAMYWYRQDPGQGLRLIYYSQIVNDFQKGDIAEGYSVSREKKESFPLTVTSAQKNPTAFYLCASSGLAGDLTTQYFGPGTRLLVL.

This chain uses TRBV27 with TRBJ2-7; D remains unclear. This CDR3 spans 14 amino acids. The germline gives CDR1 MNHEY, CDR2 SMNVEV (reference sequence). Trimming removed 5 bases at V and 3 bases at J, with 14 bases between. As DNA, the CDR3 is TGTGCCAGCAGTCCCGCCGTCCATTTCTACGAGCAGTACTTC. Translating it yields CASSPAVHFYEQYF.

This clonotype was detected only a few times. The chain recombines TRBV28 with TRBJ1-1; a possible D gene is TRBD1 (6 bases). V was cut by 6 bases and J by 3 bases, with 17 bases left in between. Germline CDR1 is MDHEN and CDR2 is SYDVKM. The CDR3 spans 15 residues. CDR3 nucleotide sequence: TGTGCCAGCAGCCACTTGGACAGCCAGGACACTGAAGCTTTCTTT. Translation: CASSHLDSQDTEAFF.

CDR3: CASSRLAGTQYF. DNA for the CDR3: TGTGCCAGCAGTCGACTAGCGGGAACGCAGTATTTT. This rearrangement joins TRBV11-3 to TRBJ2-3; 11 positions match TRBD2. CDR3 length: 12 amino acids. After removal of 6 bases from V and 9 bases from J, the junction contained 2 bases not matched to a gene. CDR1 and CDR2 (germline): SGHNT, YENEEA.